The present entry profiles one T cell receptor (beta chain) with its context. The data are from a study of human T cells and chemical hapten exposure. The CDR3 is 13 residues long. V lost 4 bases, J lost 2 bases, and 3 bases stayed unmatched. Per germline, CDR1 SGDLS and CDR2 YYNGEE. Before extraction, the whole blood was not fractionated, and total RNA was taken from it. Individual cDNA molecules received unique molecular identifiers in the library. MiXCR was run by TCRdb on the reads, yielding one entry per CDR3 protein. The sample lists fewer than 4,000 distinct CDR3 sequences, about 50% seen once, with approximately 10% in the top ten.

This receptor was obtained from a human donor who had alopecia or was a healthy volunteer (not recorded which). Some clones in this sample may be carry-over from other donors' samples. This table probably holds off-target reads from a library built for another chain. Material: whole blood. The chain combines TRBV9 with TRBJ2-7; TRBD2 agrees at 7 bases. CDR3 coding DNA: TGTGCCAGCAGCTCGGGGGGTACCTACGAGCAGTACTTC. Protein sequence: CASSSGGTYEQYF. Combining the CDR3 with reference TRBV9 and TRBJ2-7 gives the whole variable domain DSGVTQTPKHLITATGQRVTLRCSPRSGDLSVYWYQQSLDQGLQFLIQYYNGEERAKGNILERFSAQQFPDLHSELNLSSLELGDSALYFCASSSGGTYEQYFGPGTRLTVT.